The clone carrying this TCR beta chain was found many times. The target antigen is unknown. This sample is drawn from a study of response to subunit inactivated influenza vaccine. Trimming shortened V by 0 bases and J by 2 bases, and 20 bases separated the two germline ends. The CDR3 has 19 residues. The V gene's germline CDR1 is SGHRS and CDR2 YFSETQ. General study findings and limits: Authors suggested each seasonal flu vaccination may recruit only limited numbers of new T cells.

TCRdb re-called the RT-PCR reads through MiXCR, storing one row per CDR3 protein. Among about 540,000 distinct CDR3 sequences, approximately 20% were seen once, and the ten largest hold 2.5% to 3%. This same sample was also part of a study on T cells expressing NK-cell markers. That paper adds: Production of TCR beta cDNA relied on 5'RACE template switching with UMIs. Investigators obtained TCR beta repertoires from sorted CD3+CD56+NKG2C+, CD3+CD56+NKG2C- and CD3+CD56-NKG2C+ T cells. Among eight sequenced donors, seven carried HCMV seropositivity while one was seronegative. Topping the CD3+CD56-NKG2C+ fraction as well were these clonotypes, in a handful of donors.

The sample in question was CD4+ T cells sorted from PBMCs, obtained 12 days after vaccination. This chain connects TRBV5-1 to TRBJ2-2; a weak D match, TRBD2 (6 bases). The origin of this receptor is a man aged 45 to 65 who received an inactivated influenza vaccine. The CDR3 loop reads CASSLERVGLSYNTGELFF. The CDR3 nucleotides are TGCGCCAGCAGCTTGGAGCGGGTTGGCTTGTCTTATAACACCGGGGAGCTGTTTTTT.